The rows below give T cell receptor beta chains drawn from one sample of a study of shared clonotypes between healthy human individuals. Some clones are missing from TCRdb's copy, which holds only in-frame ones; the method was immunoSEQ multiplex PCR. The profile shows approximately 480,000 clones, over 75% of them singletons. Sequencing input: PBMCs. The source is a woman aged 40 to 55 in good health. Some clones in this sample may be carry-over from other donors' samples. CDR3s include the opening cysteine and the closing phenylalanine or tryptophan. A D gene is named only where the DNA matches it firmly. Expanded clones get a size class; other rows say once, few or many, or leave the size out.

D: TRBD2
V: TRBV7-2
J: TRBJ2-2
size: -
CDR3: CASSLTSSGKGELFF
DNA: TGTGCCAGCAGCTTAACGTCTAGCGGGAAGGGGGAGCTGTTTTTT

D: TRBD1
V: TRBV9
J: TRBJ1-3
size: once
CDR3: CASSRDSLLLGNTIYF
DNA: TGTGCCAGCAGCAGGGACAGCCTCCTTTTAGGAAACACCATATATTTT

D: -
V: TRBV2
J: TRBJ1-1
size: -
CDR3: CARGGEGEAFF
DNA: TGTGCCAGGGGGGGAGAAGGTGAAGCTTTCTTT

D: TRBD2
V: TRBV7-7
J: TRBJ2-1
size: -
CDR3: CASSPTSGRAGNEQFF
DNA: TGTGCTAGCAGCCCGACTAGCGGGAGGGCGGGAAATGAGCAGTTCTTC

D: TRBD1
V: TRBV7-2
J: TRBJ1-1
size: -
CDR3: CASSFRQGATEAFF
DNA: TGTGCCAGCAGCTTCCGACAGGGAGCAACTGAAGCTTTCTTT

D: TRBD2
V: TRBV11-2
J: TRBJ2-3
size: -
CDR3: CASSLGLVKYTDTQYF
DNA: TGTGCCAGCAGCCTGGGACTAGTTAAGTACACAGATACGCAGTATTTT

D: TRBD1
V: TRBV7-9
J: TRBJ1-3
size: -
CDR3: CAGQGYSGNTIYF
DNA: TGTGCGGGACAGGGTTACTCTGGAAACACCATATATTTT

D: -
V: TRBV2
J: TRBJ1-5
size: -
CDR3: CASRGVSQPQHF
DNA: TGTGCCAGCAGGGGGGTCTCTCAGCCCCAGCATTTT

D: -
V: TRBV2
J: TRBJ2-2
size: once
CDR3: CASSKDWNTGELFF
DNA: TGTGCCAGCAGTAAGGACTGGAACACCGGGGAGCTGTTTTTT

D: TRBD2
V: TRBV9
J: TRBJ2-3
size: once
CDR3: CASSVGLAGRGTDTQYF
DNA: TGTGCCAGCAGCGTAGGACTAGCGGGAAGAGGTACAGATACGCAGTATTTT

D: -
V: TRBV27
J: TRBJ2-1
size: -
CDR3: CASSLSLAPYNEQFF
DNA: TGTGCCAGCAGTTTATCGTTAGCCCCATACAATGAGCAGTTCTTC

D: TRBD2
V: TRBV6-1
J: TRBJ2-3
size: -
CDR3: CASSRRRGTDTQYF
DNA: TGTGCCAGCAGTCGAAGGCGGGGGACAGATACGCAGTATTTT

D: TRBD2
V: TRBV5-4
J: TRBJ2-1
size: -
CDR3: CASSLAGAGGPGNEQFF
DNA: TGTGCCAGCAGCTTGGCCGGAGCGGGAGGGCCCGGCAATGAGCAGTTCTTC

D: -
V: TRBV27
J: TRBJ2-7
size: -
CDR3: CASSLGGSYEQYF
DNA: TGTGCCAGCAGTTTAGGCGGCTCCTACGAGCAGTACTTC

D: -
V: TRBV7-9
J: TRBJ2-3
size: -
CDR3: CATLIGVLGTDTQYF
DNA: TGTGCCACCTTGATTGGAGTTCTTGGCACAGATACGCAGTATTTT

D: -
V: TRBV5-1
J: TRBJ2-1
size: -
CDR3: CASSFTTQRNEQFF
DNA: TGCGCCAGCAGCTTTACTACTCAGCGGAATGAGCAGTTCTTC

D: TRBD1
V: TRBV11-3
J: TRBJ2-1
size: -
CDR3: CASSLEKGGTGSPYNEQFF
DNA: TGTGCCAGCAGCTTAGAAAAGGGGGGGACAGGGTCCCCTTACAATGAGCAGTTCTTC

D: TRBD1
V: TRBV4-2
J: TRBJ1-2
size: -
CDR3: CASSQDRGPYYGYTF
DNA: TGTGCCAGCAGCCAGGACAGGGGGCCCTACTATGGCTACACCTTC

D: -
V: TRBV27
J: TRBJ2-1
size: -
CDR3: CASSERGLYNEQFF
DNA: TGTGCCAGCAGCGAACGAGGACTGTACAATGAGCAGTTCTTC

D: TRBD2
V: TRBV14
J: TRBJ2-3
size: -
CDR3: CASSLFSGTSTDTQYF
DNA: TGTGCCAGCAGCCTTTTTAGCGGGACTAGCACAGATACGCAGTATTTT

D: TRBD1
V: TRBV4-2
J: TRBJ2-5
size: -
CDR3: CASSQAGGETQYF
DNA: TGTGCCAGCAGCCAAGCAGGGGGAGAGACCCAGTACTTC

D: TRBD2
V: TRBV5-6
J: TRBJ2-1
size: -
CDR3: CASSRTSTSGPYNEQFF
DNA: TGTGCCAGCAGTAGGACCTCGACTAGCGGACCATACAATGAGCAGTTCTTC

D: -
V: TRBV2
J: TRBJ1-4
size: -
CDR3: CASSAERGYGKLFF
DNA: TGTGCCAGCTCTGCTGAGCGGGGGTACGGAAAACTGTTTTTT

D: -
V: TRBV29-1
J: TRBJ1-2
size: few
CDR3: CSVEVQGTNYGYTF
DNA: TGCAGCGTTGAGGTCCAGGGGACTAACTATGGCTACACCTTC

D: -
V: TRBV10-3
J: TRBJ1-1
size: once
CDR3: CAISRTAETSEAFF
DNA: TGTGCCATCAGCAGGACTGCCGAAACCTCTGAAGCTTTCTTT

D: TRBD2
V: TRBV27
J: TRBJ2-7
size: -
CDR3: CASTPRSGISSYEQYF
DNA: TGTGCCAGCACCCCACGCAGCGGGATAAGCTCCTACGAGCAGTACTTC

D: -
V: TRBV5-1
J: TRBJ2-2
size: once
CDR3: CASSLEGTGELFF
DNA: TGCGCCAGCAGCTTGGAGGGAACCGGGGAGCTGTTTTTT

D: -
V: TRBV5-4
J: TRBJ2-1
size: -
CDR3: CASSSGTYNEQFF
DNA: TGTGCCAGCAGCTCCGGGACCTACAATGAGCAGTTCTTC

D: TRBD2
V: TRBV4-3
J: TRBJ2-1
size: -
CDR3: CASSPIAGRNEQFF
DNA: TGCGCCAGCAGCCCCATAGCGGGAAGAAATGAGCAGTTCTTC

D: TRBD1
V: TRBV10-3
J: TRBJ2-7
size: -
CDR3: CAISETGQVLSYEQYF
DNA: TGTGCCATCAGTGAGACAGGACAGGTCCTCTCCTACGAGCAGTACTTC

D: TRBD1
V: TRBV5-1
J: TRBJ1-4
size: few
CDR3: CASSLAGTGEEKLFF
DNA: TGCGCCAGCAGCTTGGCTGGGACAGGGGAAGAAAAACTGTTTTTT

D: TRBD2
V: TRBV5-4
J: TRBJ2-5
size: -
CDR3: CASSLGLASSVETQYF
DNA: TGTGCCAGCAGCCTCGGACTAGCCTCATCCGTAGAGACCCAGTACTTC

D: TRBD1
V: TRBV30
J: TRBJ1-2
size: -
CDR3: CAWRSLGQGRHGYTF
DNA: TGTGCCTGGAGGTCATTGGGACAGGGCAGACATGGCTACACCTTC

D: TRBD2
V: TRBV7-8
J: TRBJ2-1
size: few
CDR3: CASSLVRLNGEGEQFF
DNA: TGTGCCAGCAGCTTAGTACGGCTCAACGGGGAGGGCGAGCAGTTCTTC

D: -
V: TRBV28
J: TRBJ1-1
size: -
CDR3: CASSRRRENTEAFF
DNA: TGTGCCAGCAGCAGACGCAGGGAGAACACTGAAGCTTTCTTT

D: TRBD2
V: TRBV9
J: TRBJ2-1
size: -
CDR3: CASSARLAEKQFF
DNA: TGTGCCAGCAGCGCACGGCTAGCGGAAAAGCAGTTCTTC

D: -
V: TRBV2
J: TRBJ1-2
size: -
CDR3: CASSETKGGYGYTF
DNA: TGTGCCAGCAGTGAAACAAAAGGGGGCTATGGCTACACCTTC

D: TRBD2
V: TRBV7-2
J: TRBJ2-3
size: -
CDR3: CASSLDPAGDTDTQYF
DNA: TGTGCCAGCAGCTTAGACCCAGCGGGGGACACAGATACGCAGTATTTT

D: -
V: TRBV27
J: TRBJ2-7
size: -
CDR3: CASSLSVGTSTYEQYF
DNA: TGTGCCAGCAGTTTATCGGTTGGGACCTCAACCTACGAGCAGTACTTC

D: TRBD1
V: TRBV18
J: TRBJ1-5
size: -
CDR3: CASSGQANQPQHF
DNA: TGTGCCAGCTCAGGACAGGCCAATCAGCCCCAGCATTTT

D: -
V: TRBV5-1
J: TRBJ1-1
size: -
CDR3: CASRLGEGQGEAFF
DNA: TGCGCCAGCAGACTTGGGGAGGGGCAGGGCGAAGCTTTCTTT

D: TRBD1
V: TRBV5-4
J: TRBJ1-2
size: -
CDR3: CASSPGQYGYTF
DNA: TGTGCCAGCAGCCCGGGACAGTATGGCTACACCTTC

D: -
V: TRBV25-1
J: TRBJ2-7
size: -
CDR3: CASSPGGSNEQYF
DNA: TGTGCCAGCAGTCCAGGGGGGTCGAACGAGCAGTACTTC

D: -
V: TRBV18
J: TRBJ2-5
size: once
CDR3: CASSQARLETQYF
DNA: TGTGCCAGCTCACAGGCGAGGTTAGAGACCCAGTACTTC

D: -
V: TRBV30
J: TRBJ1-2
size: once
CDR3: CAWSVTVSYGYTF
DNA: TGTGCCTGGAGTGTCACGGTTAGCTATGGCTACACCTTC

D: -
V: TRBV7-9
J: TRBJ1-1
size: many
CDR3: CASSPRSAGDSEAFF
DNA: TGTGCCAGCAGCCCTCGCTCGGCGGGGGATTCTGAAGCTTTCTTT

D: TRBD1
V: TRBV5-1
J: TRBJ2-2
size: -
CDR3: CASTLGGANTGELFF
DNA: TGCGCCAGCACTCTAGGGGGCGCAAACACCGGGGAGCTGTTTTTT

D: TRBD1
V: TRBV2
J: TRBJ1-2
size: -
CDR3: CASSPQGLHGYTF
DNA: TGTGCCAGCAGCCCACAGGGGTTGCATGGCTACACCTTC

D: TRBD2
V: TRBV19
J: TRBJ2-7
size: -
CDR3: CASSTTGTSGKQYF
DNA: TGTGCCAGTAGTACTACCGGGACTAGCGGGAAGCAGTACTTC

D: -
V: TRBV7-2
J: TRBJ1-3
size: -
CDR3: CASSLAKSGNTIYF
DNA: TGTGCCAGCAGCTTAGCCAAGTCTGGAAACACCATATATTTT

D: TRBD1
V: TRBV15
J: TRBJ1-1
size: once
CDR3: CATSRDHGQGHTEAFF
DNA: TGTGCCACCAGCAGAGATCATGGACAGGGGCACACTGAAGCTTTCTTT

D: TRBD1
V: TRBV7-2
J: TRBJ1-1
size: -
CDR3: CASSQTGGVAEAFF
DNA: TGTGCCAGCAGTCAGACAGGGGGCGTCGCTGAAGCTTTCTTT

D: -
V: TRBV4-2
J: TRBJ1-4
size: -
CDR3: CASSQIAGRGEKLFF
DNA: TGTGCCAGCAGCCAAATAGCCGGACGGGGAGAAAAACTGTTTTTT

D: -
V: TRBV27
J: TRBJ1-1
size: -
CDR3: CASKVGATNTEAFF
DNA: TGTGCCAGCAAGGTAGGGGCGACGAACACTGAAGCTTTCTTT

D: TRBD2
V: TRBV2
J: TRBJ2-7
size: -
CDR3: CASRRGLAGRAREQYF
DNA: TGTGCCAGCAGGAGGGGACTAGCGGGTCGGGCGCGCGAGCAGTACTTC

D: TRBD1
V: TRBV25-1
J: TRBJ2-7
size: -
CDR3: CASSTWDRDYEQYF
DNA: TGTGCCAGCAGTACATGGGACAGGGATTACGAGCAGTACTTC

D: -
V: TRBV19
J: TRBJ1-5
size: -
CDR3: CASSIVAYSNQPQHF
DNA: TGTGCCAGTAGTATTGTAGCGTATAGCAATCAGCCCCAGCATTTT